A single T cell receptor beta chain is shown here with its context. The data are from a study of blood T cell repertoires in COVID-19. V shed 0 bases and J 9 bases; nucleotides not matched to a gene: 7. The germline CDR1 and CDR2 sequences are SGHVS and FNYEAQ. CDR3 length: 16 amino acids. Sequencing used immunoSEQ multiplex PCR; TCRdb keeps in-frame clones, though not all of them. The data contain about 50,000 clones, about 80% of them singletons. The sequenced material came from peripheral blood. V gene TRBV7-6 combines with J gene TRBJ1-6; 8 bases fit TRBD1. The sequence came from a man aged 45 to 65 with active or convalescent COVID-19. The CDR3 loop reads CASSLAGQGGGSPLHF. DNA of the CDR3: TGTGCCAGCAGCTTAGCCGGACAGGGAGGGGGTTCACCCCTCCACTTT.